One sample yielded the 10 T cell receptor beta chains listed below, sequenced in a study of T cells in Graves' hyperthyroidism and ophthalmopathy. Researchers amplified the TCR beta CDR3 regions from RNA transcripts. With the HTBI primer set, the TCR CDR3 went through a first round of RT-PCR. TCRdb redid the calling of the multiplex PCR reads with MiXCR, one entry per CDR3 protein. The sample has more than 350,000 distinct CDR3 sequences, about 14% seen once; the top ten hold around 20%. The sample comprised blood. The receptors come from a woman aged 25 to 45 with Graves' ophthalmopathy.

This clonotype has a count of ten or more. The rearrangement links TRBV20-1 to TRBJ2-7; D may be TRBD2 (6 bases). The CDR3 has 13 amino acids. Germline V lookup: CDR1 DFQATT, CDR2 SNEGSKA (reference sequence). Trimming took off 1 base at V and 2 bases at J, with 9 bases between the two ends. CDR3 sequence: CSARVGGPYEQYF. Here the CDR3 DNA reads TGCAGTGCTAGAGTCGGGGGACCCTACGAGCAGTACTTC.

This clonotype was seen many times. The rearrangement uses TRBV13 and TRBJ2-1; either TRBD1 or TRBD2 may supply D (6 bases each). The CDR3 covers 11 residues. From germline, CDR1 is PRHDT and CDR2 FYEKMQ (reference sequence). V was cut by 6 bases and J by 13 bases, with 13 bases left in between. CDR3 residues: CASSYGGNQFF. In DNA form, the CDR3 reads TGTGCCAGCAGTTACGGGGGCAACCAGTTCTTC.

This clonotype was counted many times. This chain uses TRBV5-6 with TRBJ1-2; D is uncertain. This CDR3 contains 16 residues. V was trimmed by 5 bases and J by 0 bases, leaving 17 bases between them. In germline, CDR1 is SGHDT, CDR2 YYEEEE. The CDR3 region has the DNA TGTGCCAGCAGGGTTCGTGGCGGAACAACTAACTATGGCTACACCTTC. It codes for CASRVRGGTTNYGYTF.

The CDR3 region is CASSPTPGPPRQALPKAQYF. In DNA form, the CDR3 reads TGTGCCAGCAGCCCAACGCCCGGTCCCCCTAGACAGGCGCTGCCGAAGGCCCAGTACTTC. The chain carries TRBV7-3 and TRBJ2-5; D is possibly TRBD1 (6 bases). Germline CDR1 reads SGHTA; CDR2 reads FQGTGA. CDR3 size: 20 residues. Trimming removed 5 bases from V and 9 bases from J, with 37 bases in between. Supplemented by reference TRBV7-3 and TRBJ2-5, the full variable domain reads GAGVSQTPSNKVTEKGKYVELRCDPISGHTALYWYRQSLGQGPEFLIYFQGTGAADDSGLPNDRFFAVRPEGSVSTLKIQRTERGDSAVYLCASSPTPGPPRQALPKAQYFGPGTRLLVL.

This clonotype was recorded many times. V gene TRBV3-1 combines with J gene TRBJ1-2; D is unclear. The germline CDR1 and CDR2 sequences are LGHDT and YNNKEL (reference sequence). The length of the CDR3 is 13 residues. Deletions cut 10 bases from V and 5 bases from J, with 17 bases between. This CDR3 is CATSQQAAYGYTF. Written as DNA, the CDR3 is TGTGCCACCTCCCAGCAGGCGGCTTATGGCTACACCTTC.

Only a few counts were recorded for this clonotype. A much larger clone lies a single base off, so this may be a read error. The CDR3, as DNA: TGTGCCGGCAGCAATGGGATCCAAAGGGACACTGAAGCTTTCTTT. This sequence encodes CAGSNGIQRDTEAFF. The chain recombines TRBV5-6 with TRBJ1-1; D is unclear. The length of the CDR3 is 15 residues. In germline, CDR1 is SGHDT, CDR2 YYEEEE.

This chain connects TRBV19 to TRBJ2-1; 8 bases match TRBD2. CDR1 is LNHDA, CDR2 SQIVND, per germline (reference sequence). Trimming took 0 bases from V and 1 from J; bases not matched to a gene: 2. The CDR3 length is 16 residues. The CDR3 protein is CASSIEGGGSYNEQFF. The DNA for the CDR3 is TGTGCCAGTAGTATAGAGGGCGGGGGGTCCTACAATGAGCAGTTCTTC. The whole variable domain, filled in from reference TRBV19 and TRBJ2-1, reads DGGITQSPKYLFRKEGQNVTLSCEQNLNHDAMYWYRQDPGQGLRLIYYSQIVNDFQKGDIAEGYSVSREKKESFPLTVTSAQKNPTAFYLCASSIEGGGSYNEQFFGPGTRLTVL.

The chain links TRBV4-2 to TRBJ2-2; possibly TRBD1 for D (5 bases). The CDR3 is made up of 17 amino acids. V gave up 0 bases and J gave up 4 bases, with 15 bases separating them. Germline CDR1 reads LGHNA; CDR2 reads YNFKEQ. CDR3 coding DNA: TGTGCCAGCAGCCAAGATACCGCCCTAGGGGTCACCGGGGAGCTGTTTTTT. This encodes CASSQDTALGVTGELFF.

The genes are TRBV20-1 and TRBJ2-5, with D unresolved. The ends were cut back, 5 bases at V and 1 base at J, with 8 bases in the middle. Germline V CDR1 and CDR2: DFQATT, SNEGSKA (reference sequence). This CDR3 comprises 12 residues. CDR3 in amino acids: CSAVAFQETQYF. CDR3 nucleotide sequence: TGCAGTGCTGTAGCTTTCCAAGAGACCCAGTACTTC.

This chain connects TRBV6-1 to TRBJ1-6, with D tentatively TRBD1 (5 bases). The CDR3 is 13 residues long. Germline V CDR1 and CDR2: MNHNS, SASEGT. V was cut by 8 bases and J by 10 bases, with 15 bases left in between. The CDR3 region is CASWAGFSSPLHF. In DNA form, the CDR3 reads TGTGCCAGCTGGGCAGGGTTTTCGTCACCCCTCCACTTT.